The TCR beta chain described here comes from a study of OX40 agonist ivuxolimab in advanced cancers. At the level of the study: Three patients responded partially, comprising one with hepatocellular carcinoma and two with cutaneous melanoma.

The germline V gene encodes CDR1 MNHNS and CDR2 SASEGT. The CDR3 covers 16 residues. J was trimmed by 4 bases and V by 4 bases; bases with no gene match: 6. The data were produced by immunoSEQ multiplex PCR, yet TCRdb's version contains in-frame clones alone and is incomplete. The table shows 80,000 to 90,000 clones, with under 90% occurring only once. The chain links TRBV6-1 to TRBJ2-2; 10 bases are shared with TRBD2. The clonotype originates from an adult with an advanced solid tumor such as melanoma, head and neck, liver or kidney cancer. The starting material was CD4+ or CD8+ T cells sorted from blood, obtained in a trial of the OX40 agonist ivuxolimab. The CDR3 loop reads CASSALAGDLTGELFF. The CDR3 nucleotides are TGTGCCAGCAGTGCCCTAGCGGGGGACCTCACCGGGGAGCTGTTTTTT.